This T cell receptor (beta chain) comes out of a study of blood T cell repertoires in COVID-19. Study overall: Samples representing acute and convalescent COVID-19 were sourced from the United States, Italy and Spain. The analysed material was cDNA or gDNA that came from T cells, B-cell-depleted T cells, or PBMCs.

In the authors' methods: From reference gene primer amplification, estimates of nucleated cell counts were derived. The protocol was immunoSEQ multiplex PCR, while the TCRdb copy is restricted to in-frame clones and leaves out a portion. For V, J and clone size, that table is used; D and trimming come from the DNA. The sample gives roughly 100,000 clones, around 83% of which show up once; 2.5% to 3.5% is in the top ten. V was pared by 1 base and J by 5 bases, with 13 bases of the junction left unmatched. This CDR3 spans 18 amino acids. Germline CDR1 reads SEHNR; CDR2 reads FQNEAQ (reference sequence).

The clonotype was recovered from a woman aged 80 or over with active or convalescent COVID-19. The chain employs TRBV7-9 and TRBJ2-1, with 8 positions matching TRBD2. Sequenced: peripheral blood. In nucleotides, the CDR3 is TGTGCCAGCAGCTTAGGGTATAGGGTAGCGGGAAGAAACAATGAGCAGTTCTTC. It specifies CASSLGYRVAGRNNEQFF.